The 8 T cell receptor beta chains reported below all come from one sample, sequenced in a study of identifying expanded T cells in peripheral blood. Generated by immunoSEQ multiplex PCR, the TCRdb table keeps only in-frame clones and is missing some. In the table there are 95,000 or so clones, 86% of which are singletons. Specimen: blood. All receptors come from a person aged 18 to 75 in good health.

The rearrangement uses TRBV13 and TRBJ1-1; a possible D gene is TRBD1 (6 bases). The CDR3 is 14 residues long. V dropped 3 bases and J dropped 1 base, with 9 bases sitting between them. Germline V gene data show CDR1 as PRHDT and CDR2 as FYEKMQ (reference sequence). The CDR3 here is CASSLGAANTEAFF. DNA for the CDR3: TGTGCCAGCAGCTTGGGGGCGGCGAACACTGAAGCTTTCTTT.

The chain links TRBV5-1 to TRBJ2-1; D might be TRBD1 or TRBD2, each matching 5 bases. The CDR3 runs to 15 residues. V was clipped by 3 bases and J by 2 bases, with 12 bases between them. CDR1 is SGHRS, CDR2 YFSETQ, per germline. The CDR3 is CASSSGTPAYNEQFF. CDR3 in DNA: TGCGCCAGCAGCTCCGGGACCCCAGCCTACAATGAGCAGTTCTTC.

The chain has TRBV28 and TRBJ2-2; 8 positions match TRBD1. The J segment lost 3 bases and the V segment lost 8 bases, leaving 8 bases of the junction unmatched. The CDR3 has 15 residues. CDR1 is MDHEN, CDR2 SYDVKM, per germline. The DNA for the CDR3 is TGTGCCAGCGGATGGGGACAGGCGGACACCGGGGAGCTGTTTTTT. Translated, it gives CASGWGQADTGELFF.

The CDR3 DNA sequence: TGTGCCAGCAGCTTAGCTGGTGCAGGCGAGCAGTACTTC. As protein: CASSLAGAGEQYF. The chain uses TRBV11-2 and TRBJ2-7; no clear D. Germline V CDR1 and CDR2: SGHAT, FQNNGV. V lost 1 base, J lost 6 bases, and 10 bases lay in between. This CDR3 comprises 13 residues.

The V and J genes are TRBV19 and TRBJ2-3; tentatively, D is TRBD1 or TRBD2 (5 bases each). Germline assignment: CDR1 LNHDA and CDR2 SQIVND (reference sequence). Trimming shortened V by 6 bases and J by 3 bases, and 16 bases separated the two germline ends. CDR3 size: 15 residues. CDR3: CASSLEGTQTDTQYF. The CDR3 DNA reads TGTGCCAGTAGCCTCGAGGGGACCCAGACAGATACGCAGTATTTT.

CDR3 sequence: CASSLSSATTGEQYF. The CDR3, as DNA: TGTGCCAGCAGTTTATCGTCCGCTACTACGGGCGAGCAGTACTTC. The rearrangement uses TRBV27 and TRBJ2-7, with no clear D. CDR3 length: 15 amino acids. V lost 0 bases and J lost 6, with 15 bases in between. From germline, CDR1 is MNHEY and CDR2 SMNVEV (reference sequence).

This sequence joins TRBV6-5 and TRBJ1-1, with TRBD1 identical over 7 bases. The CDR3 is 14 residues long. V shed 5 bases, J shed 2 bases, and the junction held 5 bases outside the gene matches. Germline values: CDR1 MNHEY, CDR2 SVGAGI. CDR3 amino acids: CASSDRDSNTEAFF. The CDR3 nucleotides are TGTGCCAGCAGTGACCGGGACAGTAACACTGAAGCTTTCTTT.

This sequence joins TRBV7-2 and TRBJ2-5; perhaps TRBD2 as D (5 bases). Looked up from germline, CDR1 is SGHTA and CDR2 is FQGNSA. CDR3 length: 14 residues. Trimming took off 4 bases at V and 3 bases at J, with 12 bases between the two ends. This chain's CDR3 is CASSYGVNEETQYF. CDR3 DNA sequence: TGTGCCAGCAGCTACGGGGTCAACGAAGAGACCCAGTACTTC.